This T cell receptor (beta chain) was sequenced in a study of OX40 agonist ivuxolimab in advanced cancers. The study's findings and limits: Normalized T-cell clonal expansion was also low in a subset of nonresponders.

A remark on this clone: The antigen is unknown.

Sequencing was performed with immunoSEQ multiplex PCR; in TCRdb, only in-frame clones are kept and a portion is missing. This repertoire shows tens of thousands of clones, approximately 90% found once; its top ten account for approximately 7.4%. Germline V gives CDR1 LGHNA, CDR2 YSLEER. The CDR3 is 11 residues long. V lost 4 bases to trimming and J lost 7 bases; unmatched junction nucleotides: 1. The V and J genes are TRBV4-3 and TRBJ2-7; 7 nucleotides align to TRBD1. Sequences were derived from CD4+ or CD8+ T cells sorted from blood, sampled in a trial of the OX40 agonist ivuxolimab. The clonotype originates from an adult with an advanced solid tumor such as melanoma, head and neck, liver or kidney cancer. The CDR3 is CASSLQGEQYF. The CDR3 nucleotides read TGCGCCAGCAGCCTACAGGGGGAGCAGTACTTC.